There are many counts of the clone carrying this T cell receptor beta chain. Its target is unknown. The source of the sample is a study of T-cell reconstitution after alpha-beta-depleted transplantation in children. Study-level points and caveats: T-cell numbers and diversity one year post-transplant derived largely from freshly generated T cells. Reportedly, only several hundred clones from non-depleted graft cells drove alpha-beta T-cell counts at about two months.

The CDR3 is made up of 16 amino acids. Per germline, CDR1 MDHEN and CDR2 SYDVKM. Trimming stripped 8 bases from V and 0 bases from J, with 20 bases between. Using unique molecular identifiers, the investigators prepared the TCRbeta library. TCRdb itself ran the PCR reads through MiXCR, one entry per CDR3 protein. The sample lists approximately 50,000 distinct CDR3 sequences, roughly 5% seen once, with roughly 31% in the top ten. The chain joins TRBV28 to TRBJ2-7, with a weak D call TRBD2 (6 bases). This clonotype was obtained from a female patient aged 2-9 years who had a stem cell transplant for aplastic anemia, so the T cells may come from the graft donor. Source: PBMCs, mostly from graft donor cells, taken 60 days after TCRalphabeta/CD19-depleted stem cell transplant. CDR3 region: CASLGRGAPNSYEQYF. Here the CDR3 DNA reads TGTGCCAGCCTCGGGCGGGGCGCGCCTAACTCCTACGAGCAGTACTTC.